A single T cell receptor (beta chain) is shown here with its context. Its antigen is undetermined. An end of the junction differs from the germline gene, which may be a read error. PCR used 60 Vbeta primers and 13 Jbeta primers. The protocol was immunoSEQ multiplex PCR, while the TCRdb copy is restricted to in-frame clones and leaves out a portion. The sample contains about 130,000 clones, approximately 82% of which appear only once. This entry comes from a study of cytomegalovirus exposure and HLA in healthy donors. Findings and caveats of the study: Previously analyzed data showed that most TCR beta V segments were productive at a frequency of about 87% or about 30%.

This clonotype originated in a man between 18 and 29 years old in good health and CMV-seropositive. Sequencing input: PBMCs.

In DNA, the CDR3 is TGCGCCAGCAGCTTGGACGGTAGCTCCCATAATTCACCCCTCCACTTT. It yields the protein CASSLDGSSHNSPLHF. The chain is built from TRBV5-1 and TRBJ1-6; D call uncertain. CDR1 SGHRS and CDR2 YFSETQ come from the germline V gene. The length of the CDR3 is 16 residues.